The rows below give T cell receptor beta chains drawn from one sample of a study of early T cells in non-severe SARS-CoV-2 infection. TCRdb itself ran the 5' RACE reads through MiXCR, one entry per CDR3 protein. The data contain approximately 68,000 distinct CDR3 sequences, 10% of them singletons. Sequenced here: whole blood, sampled at baseline. The receptor set was obtained from an adult who was a healthcare worker with PCR-confirmed SARS-CoV-2 infection or an uninfected control (not recorded which). CDR3s include the opening cysteine and the closing phenylalanine or tryptophan. The D gene is left open where the match is weak. Part of the rows lack a size; the others show once, few, many or a class for expanded clones.

J: TRBJ1-2; size: few; V: TRBV20-1; D: NA; CDR3: CSASPTANYGYTF; DNA: TGCAGTGCTAGTCCCACCGCTAACTATGGCTACACCTTC
J: TRBJ1-5; size: many; V: TRBV2; D: NA; CDR3: CASSGGLTNQPQHF; DNA: TGTGCCAGCAGTGGGGGACTGACCAATCAGCCCCAGCATTTT
J: TRBJ2-1; size: many; V: TRBV6-5; D: TRBD2; CDR3: CASRLAGGPHNEQFF; DNA: TGTGCCAGCAGATTAGCGGGGGGTCCCCACAATGAGCAGTTCTTC
J: TRBJ2-7; size: few; V: TRBV28; D: TRBD2; CDR3: CASSSHPAGGRSYEQYF; DNA: TGTGCCAGCAGTTCCCACCCAGCGGGGGGGAGGTCCTACGAGCAGTACTTC
J: TRBJ1-2; size: few; V: TRBV12-3/TRBV12-4; D: NA; CDR3: CASSLYPLYSNYGYTF; DNA: TGTGCCAGCAGTTTATATCCCCTTTACTCTAACTATGGCTACACCTTC
J: TRBJ2-3; size: many; V: TRBV7-8; D: TRBD1; CDR3: CASSPWGTASTDTQYF; DNA: TGTGCCAGCAGCCCATGGGGGACAGCTAGCACAGATACGCAGTATTTT
J: TRBJ2-3; size: many; V: TRBV24-1; D: TRBD2; CDR3: CATSDTSDQRGGLPDTQYF; DNA: TGTGCCACCAGTGATACGTCAGACCAACGGGGGGGCCTCCCAGATACGCAGTATTTT
J: TRBJ1-1; size: NA; V: TRBV5-1; D: NA; CDR3: CASSLEQEAFF; DNA: TGCGCCAGCAGCTTGGAGCAGGAAGCTTTCTTT
J: TRBJ2-5; size: few; V: TRBV20-1; D: NA; CDR3: CSPRGDGVYGETQYF; DNA: TGCAGTCCCCGTGGGGATGGGGTTTATGGAGAGACCCAGTACTTC
J: TRBJ2-6; size: few; V: TRBV7-9; D: TRBD1; CDR3: CASNRRQGAGGANVLTF; DNA: TGTGCCAGTAACCGGCGACAGGGGGCTGGTGGGGCCAACGTCCTGACTTTC
J: TRBJ2-2; size: few; V: TRBV5-4; D: NA; CDR3: CASSLAYTWTEADYFTNTGELFF; DNA: TGTGCCAGCAGCTTGGCCTATACCTGGACGGAAGCCGATTATTTTACGAACACCGGGGAGCTGTTTTTT
J: TRBJ1-2; size: NA; V: TRBV5-8; D: NA; CDR3: CASSLGASGLRGYTF; DNA: TGTGCCAGCAGCCTTGGGGCAAGCGGGCTCCGAGGCTACACCTTC
J: TRBJ2-2; size: NA; V: TRBV12-3/TRBV12-4; D: TRBD1; CDR3: CASNLQGSSTGELFF; DNA: TGTGCCAGCAACTTACAGGGGTCGAGCACCGGGGAGCTGTTTTTT
J: TRBJ2-1; size: few; V: TRBV5-1; D: NA; CDR3: CASSLAISGYNEQFF; DNA: TGCGCCAGCAGCTTGGCGATAAGCGGCTACAATGAGCAGTTCTTC
J: TRBJ1-4; size: few; V: TRBV5-4; D: NA; CDR3: CASSLGATNEKLFF; DNA: TGTGCCAGCAGCTTGGGGGCAACTAATGAAAAACTGTTTTTT
J: TRBJ2-5; size: many; V: TRBV2; D: NA; CDR3: CASSQNTQETQYF; DNA: TGTGCCAGCAGTCAAAACACTCAAGAGACCCAGTACTTC
J: TRBJ2-3; size: few; V: TRBV10-1; D: NA; CDR3: CASSESGTDTQYF; DNA: TGCGCCAGCAGTGAGTCGGGCACAGATACGCAGTATTTT
J: TRBJ1-2; size: NA; V: TRBV18; D: NA; CDR3: CASSRNPGDGYTF; DNA: TGTGCCAGCTCACGTAACCCAGGGGATGGCTACACCTTC
J: TRBJ1-2; size: NA; V: TRBV11-1; D: TRBD1; CDR3: CASSLGQGGFHGYTF; DNA: TGTGCCAGCAGCTTGGGACAGGGTGGATTTCATGGCTACACCTTC
J: TRBJ2-3; size: NA; V: TRBV5-1; D: NA; CDR3: CASSFSGLPDTQYF; DNA: TGCGCCAGCAGCTTCTCGGGACTGCCAGATACGCAGTATTTT
J: TRBJ1-5; size: NA; V: TRBV19; D: TRBD1; CDR3: CASRADRGLNQPQHF; DNA: TGTGCCAGTAGGGCGGACAGGGGGCTGAATCAGCCCCAGCATTTT
J: TRBJ2-7; size: many; V: TRBV6-5; D: NA; CDR3: CASSNRGGYYEQYF; DNA: TGTGCCAGCAGTAACAGAGGAGGGTACTACGAGCAGTACTTC
J: TRBJ1-5; size: few; V: TRBV4-1; D: NA; CDR3: CASSQVNPGEGNQPQHF; DNA: TGCGCCAGCAGCCAAGTTAACCCAGGGGAAGGTAATCAGCCCCAGCATTTT
J: TRBJ2-5; size: few; V: TRBV5-1; D: TRBD2; CDR3: CASSSSGAQETQYF; DNA: TGCGCCAGCAGCTCCAGCGGGGCCCAAGAGACCCAGTACTTC
J: TRBJ2-3; size: NA; V: TRBV6-1; D: NA; CDR3: CASSKGTPSTDTQYF; DNA: TGTGCCAGCAGTAAAGGGACCCCATCCACAGATACGCAGTATTTT
J: TRBJ2-7; size: few; V: TRBV24-1; D: TRBD1; CDR3: CATSETGVYEQYF; DNA: TGTGCCACCAGTGAAACAGGGGTCTACGAGCAGTACTTC
J: TRBJ2-7; size: NA; V: TRBV3-1; D: NA; CDR3: CASSLLGGAVYEQYF; DNA: TGTGCCAGCAGCCTTCTAGGGGGGGCCGTCTACGAGCAGTACTTC